The 29 T cell receptor beta chains listed next were all sequenced from one sample in a study of blood T cell repertoires in COVID-19. The method was immunoSEQ multiplex PCR; TCRdb's version includes in-frame clones alone and lacks a portion of them. The sample carries roughly 250,000 clones, roughly 88% recorded once. Sequenced sample: peripheral blood. The receptors were sampled from a woman in her thirties or forties who had recovered from COVID-19.

The chain links TRBV15 to TRBJ2-3; a possible D gene is TRBD1 (5 bases). The CDR3 covers 15 residues. Trimming pared 0 bases from V and 8 bases from J, leaving 15 bases between. Looked up from germline, CDR1 is LNHNV and CDR2 is YYDKDF (reference sequence). DNA of the CDR3: TGTGCCACCAGCAGAGACAAATCGACAGTGGGTACGCAGTATTTT. Residues: CATSRDKSTVGTQYF.

The rearrangement links TRBV20-1 to TRBJ2-7; 7 bases agree with TRBD1. Trimming cost V 0 bases and J 12 bases; bases outside gene matches: 5. The CDR3 contains 11 residues. From germline, CDR1 is DFQATT and CDR2 SNEGSKA (reference sequence). In nucleotides, the CDR3 is TGCAGTGCTAGAGATCGACAGGGAAGGTACTTC. Protein product: CSARDRQGRYF.

The CDR3 region has the DNA TGTGCCAGTAGGGCTAGCTTCGGGGGTGCCTACGAGCAGTACTTC. Translation gives CASRASFGGAYEQYF. The chain uses TRBV19 and TRBJ2-7; D might be TRBD2 (6 bases). The CDR3 is 15 amino acids. Per germline, CDR1 LNHDA and CDR2 SQIVND (reference sequence). V shed 6 bases and J shed 2 bases, with 17 bases lying between them.

V and J are TRBV28 and TRBJ1-2; 12 nucleotides line up with TRBD1. J lost 7 bases, V lost 4 bases, and 13 bases had no gene match. The CDR3 has 17 residues. The germline CDR1 and CDR2 sequences are MDHEN and SYDVKM. The CDR3 nucleotides read TGTGCCAGCAGTTCTACCGGGACAGGGGGCGCTTATGGTGGCTACACCTTC. It encodes CASSSTGTGGAYGGYTF.

The chain recombines TRBV30 with TRBJ2-1; D is perhaps TRBD1 (6 bases). The germline V and J ends were trimmed by 0 bases and 7 bases, with 10 bases remaining between them. From germline, CDR1 is GTSNPN and CDR2 SVGIG (reference sequence). This CDR3 contains 13 residues. The chain's CDR3 is CAWSVQGGNEQFF. The CDR3 DNA follows: TGTGCCTGGAGTGTACAGGGTGGGAATGAGCAGTTCTTC.

The chain employs TRBV19 and TRBJ1-2; weak D call: TRBD1 (5 bases). The CDR3 covers 16 residues. From germline, CDR1 is LNHDA and CDR2 SQIVND (reference sequence). The V gene lost 3 bases and the J gene lost 4 bases, with 18 bases spanning the gap. CDR3 loop: CASSMWGEGGSYGYTF. The CDR3 DNA sequence: TGTGCCAGTAGTATGTGGGGGGAGGGCGGAAGCTATGGCTACACCTTC.

This clone was found a few times. The chain employs TRBV7-8 and TRBJ2-7; 11 nucleotides agree with TRBD2. Germline lookup yields CDR1 SGHVS and CDR2 FQNEAQ. The V segment lost 5 bases and the J segment 2 bases; nucleotides outside the gene matches: 5. The CDR3 contains 15 residues. CDR3 sequence (DNA): TGTGCCAGCAGCCATGGGACTAGCGGAACCTACGAGCAGTACTTC. Amino acid sequence: CASSHGTSGTYEQYF.

The chain is built from TRBV4-3 and TRBJ1-2; D might be TRBD1 (5 bases). Germline V gene lookup returns CDR1 LGHNA and CDR2 YSLEER. The CDR3 contains 14 residues. The V end was cut by 1 base, the J end by 8 bases, with 14 bases between. The CDR3 is CASSQGVGAGGYTF. Written as DNA, the CDR3 is TGCGCCAGCAGCCAAGGGGTTGGGGCCGGCGGCTACACCTTC.

This clone was seen only once. This chain links TRBV5-6 with TRBJ2-5, with 8 bases aligning to TRBD1. With 4 bases clipped from V and 4 bases from J, the junction kept 3 bases outside the gene matches. CDR1 SGHDT and CDR2 YYEEEE come from the germline V gene. CDR3 length: 13 amino acids. This CDR3 is CASSIRGLETQYF. The CDR3 nucleotides are TGTGCCAGCAGCATCAGGGGGCTAGAGACCCAGTACTTC.

This chain links TRBV11-3 with TRBJ1-2; 8 positions match TRBD1. V was pared by 3 bases and J by 8 bases, with 2 bases of the junction left unmatched. Germline V gives CDR1 SGHNT, CDR2 YENEEA. This CDR3 spans 12 amino acids. The CDR3 nucleotides read TGTGCCAGCAGCTTCAGGGGGCACGGCTACACCTTC. Its translation: CASSFRGHGYTF.

The chain carries TRBV9 and TRBJ2-1; perhaps TRBD1 as D (5 bases). This CDR3 comprises 15 residues. Trimming took 3 bases from V and 8 from J, leaving 18 bases between them. CDR1 SGDLS and CDR2 YYNGEE come from the germline V gene. CDR3 nucleotides: TGTGCCAGCAGCGCGACTGGACACCGGTCGGATGAGCAGTTCTTC. Translating gives CASSATGHRSDEQFF.

The gene calls are TRBV5-1 and TRBJ2-7; perhaps TRBD2 as D (6 bases). Trimming stripped 4 bases from V and 3 bases from J, with 17 bases between. The CDR3 extends over 15 amino acids. The germline V gene has CDR1 SGHRS and CDR2 YFSETQ. CDR3 region: CASSRGWGESYEQYF. The CDR3 DNA reads as TGCGCCAGCAGCAGAGGATGGGGGGAAAGCTACGAGCAGTACTTC.

The chain uses TRBV24-1 and TRBJ2-1, with a weak D call TRBD1 (5 bases). Trimming took 5 bases from V and 5 from J, leaving 12 bases between them. Germline CDR1 is KGHDR and CDR2 is SFDVKD. This CDR3 has 14 residues. The CDR3 DNA sequence: TGTGCCACCAGTGCCCCACAGGTCAACAATGAGCAGTTCTTC. Encoded protein: CATSAPQVNNEQFF.

The genes are TRBV18 and TRBJ2-7; 9 bases align to TRBD1. The germline CDR1 and CDR2 sequences are KGHSH and LQKENI. CDR3 size: 17 residues. V was pared by 4 bases and J by 1 base, with 11 bases of the junction left unmatched. The CDR3 loop reads CASSLGPGQGSSYEQYF. As DNA, the CDR3 is TGTGCCAGCTCACTCGGACCGGGACAGGGATCGTCCTACGAGCAGTACTTC.

The J gene is TRBJ1-2, the V gene TRBV6-5; no firm D call. The V and J ends lost 6 bases and 5 bases respectively, with 13 bases between them. Germline lookup yields CDR1 MNHEY and CDR2 SVGAGI. The CDR3 covers 13 residues. The CDR3 region has the DNA TGTGCCAGCAGCCGACTGGCCGGGTATGGCTACACCTTC. Its protein product is CASSRLAGYGYTF.

The rearrangement links TRBV19 to TRBJ2-1; 13 bases agree with TRBD2. Germline CDR1 LNHDA, CDR2 SQIVND (reference sequence). V lost 0 bases and J lost 12; bases outside the gene matches: 8. The CDR3 length is 16 residues. This CDR3 is CASSIDSGTSGTSQFF. In nucleotides, the CDR3 is TGTGCCAGTAGTATAGACTCAGGGACTAGCGGGACCTCGCAGTTCTTC.

The V call is TRBV2, the J call TRBJ2-2; TRBD2 matches at 10 bases. Germline-derived CDR1 and CDR2 are SNHLY and FYNNEI. With 6 bases clipped from V and 5 bases from J, the junction kept 0 bases outside the gene matches. The CDR3 runs 13 residues. The CDR3 region has the DNA TGTGCCAGCAGGGGACTAGCGACCGGGGAGCTGTTTTTT. Translating it yields CASRGLATGELFF. The full variable domain, with the rest looked up from reference TRBV2 and TRBJ2-2, is EPEVTQTPSHQVTQMGQEVILRCVPISNHLYFYWYRQILGQKVEFLVSFYNNEISEKSEIFDDQFSVERPDGSNFTLKIRSTKLEDSAMYFCASRGLATGELFFGEGSRLTVL.

The chain recombines TRBV19 with TRBJ1-2; weak D call: TRBD1 (5 bases). V was shortened by 5 bases and J by 1 base, with 14 bases between the two germline ends. In germline, CDR1 is LNHDA, CDR2 SQIVND (reference sequence). This CDR3 has 15 amino acids. In DNA form, the CDR3 reads TGTGCCAGTAGTGCCCAATGGGGCTTTAACTATGGCTACACCTTC. Its translation is CASSAQWGFNYGYTF. Looking up the rest from reference TRBV19 and TRBJ1-2 gives the full variable domain: DGGITQSPKYLFRKEGQNVTLSCEQNLNHDAMYWYRQDPGQGLRLIYYSQIVNDFQKGDIAEGYSVSREKKESFPLTVTSAQKNPTAFYLCASSAQWGFNYGYTFGSGTRLTVV.

The chain joins TRBV11-3 to TRBJ2-3, with D perhaps TRBD1 (5 bases). The CDR3 consists of 14 residues. V was clipped by 5 bases and J by 1 base, with 10 bases between them. Germline V lookup: CDR1 SGHNT, CDR2 YENEEA. CDR3: CASSEGARTDTQYF. The CDR3 DNA is TGTGCCAGCAGCGAAGGGGCCCGCACAGATACGCAGTATTTT.

The J gene is TRBJ2-1, the V gene TRBV24-1, with D possibly TRBD2 on 6 matching bases. The germline gives CDR1 KGHDR, CDR2 SFDVKD. The CDR3 has 13 amino acids. V gave up 5 bases and J gave up 5 bases, with 9 bases separating them. In DNA, the CDR3 is TGTGCCACCAGTGTCGGCGGGGACAATGAGCAGTTCTTC. It specifies CATSVGGDNEQFF.

The V call is TRBV9, the J call TRBJ1-5, with D possibly TRBD1 on 6 matching bases. Germline V gives CDR1 SGDLS, CDR2 YYNGEE. V lost 4 bases, J lost 4 bases, and 15 bases lay in between. This CDR3 spans 15 amino acids. The CDR3 DNA follows: TGTGCCAGCAGCCCATGGGGGGGGGCGAATCAGCCCCAGCATTTT. This encodes CASSPWGGANQPQHF.

This clone was observed once. The chain uses TRBV6-5 and TRBJ1-5, with D possibly matching TRBD1 (5 bases). With 6 bases removed from V and 3 bases from J, the gap between germline ends came to 12 bases. Germline values: CDR1 MNHEY, CDR2 SVGAGI. This CDR3 is built from 14 residues. CDR3: CASRQDRVNQPQHF. The CDR3 coding sequence is TGTGCCAGCAGACAAGACAGAGTCAATCAGCCCCAGCATTTT.

CDR3 bases: TGTGCCACCAGTCCCGGGACAGGGGGCAGAGATACGCAGTATTTT. Its protein is CATSPGTGGRDTQYF. The chain employs TRBV24-1 and TRBJ2-3, with 12 bases aligning to TRBD1. Trimming removed 6 bases from V and 5 bases from J; junction bases left unmatched: 5. CDR1 and CDR2 (germline): KGHDR, SFDVKD. The CDR3 length is 15 residues.

This clone was observed a single time. The V and J genes are TRBV7-2 and TRBJ2-1, with TRBD2 identical over 11 bases. The V and J ends lost 6 bases and 6 bases, in that order; junction bases with no gene match: 7. Germline values: CDR1 SGHTA, CDR2 FQGNSA. CDR3 size: 15 residues. DNA of the CDR3: TGTGCCAGCAGATCCACTAGCGGGGGTTCCAATGAGCAGTTCTTC. As protein: CASRSTSGGSNEQFF.

This clone was seen only once. The chain combines TRBV4-1 with TRBJ1-5; D gene ambiguous. V lost 0 bases to trimming and J lost 2 bases, with 14 bases between them. The V gene's germline CDR1 is MGHRA and CDR2 YSYEKL. The CDR3 runs 17 residues. CDR3 sequence reads: CASSQDQRVDGNQPQHF. The CDR3 DNA reads as TGCGCCAGCAGCCAAGATCAGCGGGTAGACGGCAATCAGCCCCAGCATTTT.

The rearrangement joins TRBV9 to TRBJ2-2; no firm D call. The germline V gene encodes CDR1 SGDLS and CDR2 YYNGEE. This CDR3 spans 12 amino acids. Trimming cost V 1 base and J 6 bases, with 4 bases left between them. This CDR3 reads CASSVLSGELFF. The CDR3 DNA reads as TGTGCCAGCAGCGTACTCTCCGGGGAGCTGTTTTTT.

The V gene is TRBV6-2 or TRBV6-3, the J gene TRBJ2-7; weak D call: TRBD2 (6 bases). The CDR3 contains 19 residues. V was trimmed by 2 bases and J by 2 bases, leaving 25 bases between them. Germline-derived CDR1 and CDR2 are MNHEY and SVGEGT. The CDR3 loop reads CASSYIGRRGGAPPYEQYF. As DNA, the CDR3 is TGTGCCAGCAGTTACATCGGCCGGCGGGGAGGAGCCCCCCCCTACGAGCAGTACTTC.

The table lists this clone with many counts. V is TRBV6-5 and J is TRBJ1-2; 9 bases agree with TRBD1. CDR1 MNHEY and CDR2 SVGAGI come from the germline V gene. J gave up 4 bases and V 5 bases, and 5 bases lay outside the gene matches. CDR3 length equals 14 residues. In nucleotides, the CDR3 is TGTGCCAGCAGTCCCGGGACAGGGTCCTATGGCTACACCTTC. Its translation: CASSPGTGSYGYTF.

The chain is built from TRBV5-6 and TRBJ1-5, with D uncertain. Germline V gene sequence: CDR1 SGHDT, CDR2 YYEEEE. V shed 4 bases and J shed 6 bases, with 14 bases lying between them. CDR3 length: 14 amino acids. CDR3 DNA sequence: TGTGCCAGCAGCCCCAGAGGAGGGATTCAGCCCCAGCATTTT. Its protein product is CASSPRGGIQPQHF.